These 18 T cell receptor beta chains were sequenced from one sample in a study of control samples from healthy donors and cancer patients. Only in-frame clones appear in the TCRdb table, and some are missing; sequencing was by immunoSEQ multiplex PCR. The sample includes around 140,000 clones, 91% of them seen just once. Sequences were obtained from blood. These receptor sequences come from a man aged 18 to 30 in good health.

This chain connects TRBV29-1 to TRBJ1-2; D might be TRBD1 (5 bases). This CDR3 has 12 residues. The V and J ends lost 3 bases and 7 bases respectively, with 12 bases between them. From germline, CDR1 is SQVTM and CDR2 ANQGSEA. Here the CDR3 reads CSVEVRAGGYTF. The CDR3 DNA sequence: TGCAGCGTTGAGGTCAGGGCGGGTGGCTACACCTTC.

The chain uses TRBV3-1 (or the pseudogene TRBV3-2) and TRBJ2-2; D tentatively reads TRBD1 or TRBD2 (5 bases each). Germline lookup yields CDR1 LGHDT and CDR2 YNNKEL (reference sequence). V was pared by 5 bases and J by 6 bases, with 16 bases between. This CDR3 comprises 15 residues. This CDR3 reads CASSDGTPMAGELFF. CDR3 in DNA: TGTGCCAGCAGCGACGGGACCCCCATGGCCGGGGAGCTGTTTTTT.

The gene calls are TRBV7-2 and TRBJ2-3, with D unclear. The CDR3 is made up of 16 amino acids. Trimming took 2 bases from V and 0 from J, leaving 12 bases between them. CDR1 is SGHTA, CDR2 FQGNSA, per germline. CDR3 sequence reads: CASSLTRSPSTDTQYF. The CDR3 region has the DNA TGTGCCAGCAGCTTAACGAGATCACCTAGCACAGATACGCAGTATTTT.

The J gene is TRBJ2-4, the V gene TRBV3-1 (or the pseudogene TRBV3-2), with D possibly being TRBD2 (6 bases). Germline assignment: CDR1 LGHDT and CDR2 YNNKEL (reference sequence). CDR3 size: 14 residues. With 1 base removed from V and 6 bases from J, the gap between germline ends came to 10 bases. The CDR3 region has the DNA TGTGCCAGCAGCCAAGGGGGGGACTTAAACATTCAGTACTTC. Translating it yields CASSQGGDLNIQYF.

The CDR3 DNA reads as TGTGCCAGCAGTAACGGGAACTCTGGGGCCAACGTCCTGACTTTC. Encoded protein: CASSNGNSGANVLTF. The chain combines TRBV27 with TRBJ2-6; D might be TRBD2 (5 bases). Germline V lookup: CDR1 MNHEY, CDR2 SMNVEV (reference sequence). V was trimmed by 5 bases and J by 0 bases, leaving 8 bases between them. The CDR3 totals 15 residues.

This rearrangement joins TRBV4-1 to TRBJ2-1, with a possible D match to TRBD2 (6 bases). Per the germline V gene, CDR1 is MGHRA and CDR2 is YSYEKL. There are 17 residues in the CDR3. With 2 bases removed from V and 6 bases from J, the gap between germline ends came to 20 bases. In DNA, the CDR3 is TGCGCCAGCAGCCAAACAAGAAGCGGGTCGAAAATCAATGAGCAGTTCTTC. This encodes CASSQTRSGSKINEQFF.

J is TRBJ1-4 and V is TRBV6-5; D is unresolved. Germline CDR1 MNHEY, CDR2 SVGAGI. The germline V and J ends were trimmed by 7 bases and 3 bases, with 15 bases remaining between them. The CDR3 contains 15 residues. CDR3: CASTGPQLPNEKLFF. The CDR3, as DNA: TGTGCCAGCACGGGTCCCCAGCTACCTAATGAAAAACTGTTTTTT.

CDR3 in amino acids: CASSAESVDLDTQYF. CDR3 bases: TGTGCCAGCAGCGCGGAGTCGGTGGATTTAGATACGCAGTATTTT. This chain uses TRBV9 with TRBJ2-3; D uncertain. Trimming took 3 bases from V and 5 from J, leaving 16 bases between them. This CDR3 region has 15 residues. Germline V gives CDR1 SGDLS, CDR2 YYNGEE.

The chain carries TRBV5-1 and TRBJ1-1, with D maybe TRBD1 (6 bases). There are 17 residues in the CDR3. Germline CDR1 SGHRS, CDR2 YFSETQ. The V and J ends lost 0 bases and 4 bases respectively, with 19 bases between them. The DNA for the CDR3 is TGCGCCAGCAGCTTGGGGTATCAGGGAGGGGGAGGCACTGAAGCTTTCTTT. Its protein is CASSLGYQGGGGTEAFF.

This chain connects TRBV3-1 (or the pseudogene TRBV3-2) to TRBJ1-4; D is ambiguous. With 3 bases removed from V and 5 bases from J, the gap between germline ends came to 4 bases. The CDR3 consists of 12 residues. Germline values: CDR1 LGHDT, CDR2 YNNKEL (reference sequence). CDR3 region: CASSHPNEKLFF. CDR3 nucleotide sequence: TGTGCCAGCAGCCACCCGAATGAAAAACTGTTTTTT.

V and J are TRBV7-3 and TRBJ1-1; unclear D gene. The germline V and J ends were trimmed by 1 base and 1 base, with 7 bases remaining between them. Germline V CDR1 and CDR2: SGHTA, FQGTGA. The CDR3 is made up of 14 amino acids. CDR3 in DNA: TGTGCCAGCAGCTTAAGTGGGGAGAACACTGAAGCTTTCTTT. Translating it yields CASSLSGENTEAFF.

The chain has TRBV6-2 or TRBV6-3 and TRBJ2-5; TRBD2 aligns across 10 bases. V shed 2 bases and J 4 bases; nucleotides not matched to a gene: 13. CDR1 and CDR2 (germline): MNHEY, SVGEGT. The CDR3 runs to 18 residues. DNA of the CDR3: TGTGCCAGCAGTTACCGTCATACAAGCGGGGGGGCCCCAGAGACCCAGTACTTC. It yields the protein CASSYRHTSGGAPETQYF.

This clone appeared once. The junction shows a germline mismatch at one end, possibly a read error. The same CDR3 arises from other DNA sequences in this sample as well. This chain uses TRBV6-5 with TRBJ1-1; the D gene is possibly TRBD1 (6 bases). The CDR3 extends over 13 amino acids. Germline-derived CDR1 and CDR2 are MNHEY and SVGAGI. CDR3 protein: CASSYGRDTEAFF. The CDR3 bases are TGTGCCAGCAGTTACGGGAGGGACACAGAAGCTTTCTTT.

The chain has TRBV6-5 and TRBJ1-1, with D unclear. Trimming left V 7 bases short and J 1 base short, with 10 bases between. Germline CDR1 and CDR2: MNHEY and SVGAGI. This CDR3 is 13 amino acids long. CDR3 in amino acids: CASKRAPNTEAFF. CDR3 in DNA: TGTGCCAGCAAAAGGGCCCCGAACACTGAAGCTTTCTTT.

J is TRBJ1-1 and V is TRBV5-1, with D possibly matching TRBD1 (5 bases). CDR1 is SGHRS, CDR2 YFSETQ, per germline. The V end lost 0 bases, the J end lost 1 base, and 13 bases lay between the germline ends. CDR3 length: 16 amino acids. Here the CDR3 DNA reads TGCGCCAGCAGCTTGGGGCAGGGTGCAGGGAACACTGAAGCTTTCTTT. Its protein is CASSLGQGAGNTEAFF. Variable domain in full (rest from reference TRBV5-1 and TRBJ1-1): KAGVTQTPRYLIKTRGQQVTLSCSPISGHRSVSWYQQTPGQGLQFLFEYFSETQRNKGNFPGRFSGRQFSNSRSEMNVSTLELGDSALYLCASSLGQGAGNTEAFFGQGTRLTVV.

This chain joins TRBV6-5 and TRBJ2-7; TRBD2 aligns across 11 bases. Germline trimming cut 6 bases from V and 2 bases from J; bases unmatched to any gene: 6. The CDR3 consists of 15 residues. The germline gives CDR1 MNHEY, CDR2 SVGAGI. The CDR3 coding sequence is TGTGCCAGCAGGATTGGTAGCGGGGGGGCCTACGAGCAGTACTTC. It specifies CASRIGSGGAYEQYF.

The chain is built from TRBV5-7 and TRBJ1-2; the D is unclear. TRBV5-7 qualifies as an ORF whose function is uncertain. The CDR3 totals 12 residues. Trimming left V 2 bases short and J 5 bases short, with 7 bases between. CDR3 DNA sequence: TGTGCCAGCAGCTTACCTGGGTATGGCTACACCTTC. Translating gives CASSLPGYGYTF.

This rearrangement joins TRBV10-1 to TRBJ2-4; D unresolved. This CDR3 has 17 residues. V was clipped by 6 bases and J by 0 bases, with 18 bases between them. Germline values: CDR1 WNHNN, CDR2 SYGVQD (reference sequence). CDR3 nucleotide sequence: TGCGCCAGCAGACAACTGGTTGGCAGTTTAGCCAAAAACATTCAGTACTTC. Its translation: CASRQLVGSLAKNIQYF.